These 6 T cell receptor beta chains originate from one sample sequenced in a study of T cells in narcolepsy. Data came from immunoSEQ multiplex PCR; TCRdb stores just in-frame clones and leaves some out. The sample shows some 13,000 clones, around nine tenths of them seen only once. Input material: CD45RA- memory CD4+ T cells from PBMCs. Receptors were obtained from a human donor with narcolepsy.

In this sample, this clone turned up a few times. J is TRBJ1-1 and V is TRBV10-3; 11 bases align to TRBD1. V dropped 3 bases and J dropped 1; count of bases not matched to a gene: 10. This CDR3 spans 18 amino acids. Germline lookup yields CDR1 ENHRY and CDR2 SYGVKD. This chain's CDR3 is CAISDRTGGDSSNTEAFF. The CDR3 region has the DNA TGTGCCATCAGTGATCGGACAGGGGGCGATTCTTCGAACACTGAAGCTTTCTTT.

The chain uses TRBV2 and TRBJ2-7; maybe TRBD1 (5 bases). The CDR3 consists of 13 residues. Germline V lookup: CDR1 SNHLY, CDR2 FYNNEI. Trimming pared 7 bases from V and 7 bases from J, leaving 17 bases between. The CDR3 loop is CASTKRTFSEQYF. The CDR3, as DNA: TGTGCCAGCACCAAAAGGACATTCTCAGAGCAGTACTTC.

This clone was observed once. The rearrangement links TRBV5-1 to TRBJ1-3, with 8 bases that match TRBD1. J gave up 3 bases and V 0 bases, and 5 bases lay outside the gene matches. Germline-derived CDR1 and CDR2 are SGHRS and YFSETQ. CDR3 length: 16 residues. CDR3 in amino acids: CASSLVQGVNGNTIYF. CDR3 in DNA: TGCGCCAGCAGCTTGGTACAGGGGGTGAATGGAAACACCATATATTTT.

The V gene is TRBV10-3, the J gene TRBJ1-1; D is possibly TRBD1 (6 bases). V shed 6 bases and J shed 0 bases, with 17 bases lying between them. CDR1 ENHRY and CDR2 SYGVKD come from the germline V gene. CDR3 length: 16 amino acids. CDR3 protein: CAIRGAGGGMNTEAFF. The CDR3 DNA follows: TGTGCCATCAGGGGAGCGGGGGGGGGCATGAACACTGAAGCTTTCTTT.

The genes are TRBV7-9 and TRBJ1-2; 7 nucleotides match TRBD1. This CDR3 is built from 12 residues. Germline assignment: CDR1 SEHNR and CDR2 FQNEAQ (reference sequence). The V gene end was trimmed by 5 bases and the J gene end by 8 bases; junction bases not matched to a gene: 5. The CDR3: CASSRQGVGYTF. The CDR3 region has the DNA TGTGCCAGCAGCCGACAGGGTGTGGGCTACACCTTC.

In its sample, this clone was seen once. J is TRBJ2-1 and V is TRBV7-8; 9 bases are a match to TRBD1. This CDR3 region has 15 residues. The junction had 2 bases not matched to a gene; V was cut back by 5 bases and J by 0 bases. CDR1 and CDR2 (germline): SGHVS, FQNEAQ. The DNA of the CDR3 is TGTGCCAGCAGCATGACAGGGGGCTCCTACAATGAGCAGTTCTTC. Its translation: CASSMTGGSYNEQFF.